This record looks at one T cell receptor beta chain sequence and its context. Antigen unknown. Primers included in the PCR were 60 Vbeta and 13 Jbeta primers. Only in-frame clones appear in the TCRdb table, and some are missing; sequencing was by immunoSEQ multiplex PCR. This table holds about 94,000 clones, around 80% found once. The sample comes from a study of cytomegalovirus exposure and HLA in healthy donors. Looking at the study overall: A prior study identified approximately 120 million unique TCR beta sequences from about 179 million T cells.

General observations from the study: Accurate prediction of HLA-A and HLA-B alleles (for most subjects) was reportedly achieved from TCR beta sequences.

Input material: PBMCs. This TCR was sampled from a woman between 55 and 75 years old in good health and CMV-seronegative.

CDR3 nucleotides: TGTGCCAGCAGTGAACGAAAGGTTTTAGCGGGTCGCAACGAGCAGTACTTC. Protein: CASSERKVLAGRNEQYF. The chain carries TRBV2 and TRBJ2-7, with 7 nucleotides matching TRBD2. Germline assignment: CDR1 SNHLY and CDR2 FYNNEI. CDR3 size: 17 residues. The junction had 15 bases not matched to a gene; V was cut back by 2 bases and J by 5 bases.